A single sample is the source of the 7 T cell receptor beta chains below, sequenced in a study of cytomegalovirus exposure and HLA in healthy donors. PCR was performed using 60 Vbeta and 13 Jbeta primers. TCRdb's table, derived via immunoSEQ multiplex PCR, lists solely in-frame clones and lacks some. The sample carries about 260,000 clones, just under 85% recorded once. The specimen was PBMCs. The receptors derive from a woman in her 40s in good health and CMV-seropositive.

The chain couples TRBV27 to TRBJ2-7, with D possibly TRBD1 on 5 matching bases. Deletions cut 4 bases from V and 3 bases from J, with 16 bases between. The germline V gene encodes CDR1 MNHEY and CDR2 SMNVEV (reference sequence). CDR3 length: 15 residues. The CDR3 region has the DNA TGTGCCAGCAGTTCCTACCCCCAAGACAGCTACGAGCAGTACTTC. Translation gives CASSSYPQDSYEQYF.

This clone has a handful of counts. The rearrangement uses TRBV9 and TRBJ2-5; 9 bases are shared with TRBD2. The CDR3 extends over 15 amino acids. V shed 0 bases and J 4 bases; nucleotides not matched to a gene: 4. CDR1 is SGDLS and CDR2 is YYNGEE in the germline V gene. As DNA, the CDR3 is TGTGCCAGCAGCGTAGGGGGACTAGCTGGAGAGACCCAGTACTTC. Encoded protein: CASSVGGLAGETQYF.

The rearrangement joins TRBV18 to TRBJ2-7; 8 nucleotides agree with TRBD2. Trimming cost V 3 bases and J 3 bases; bases outside gene matches: 4. Germline V gene data show CDR1 as KGHSH and CDR2 as LQKENI. This CDR3 is built from 14 residues. CDR3 in amino acids: CASSPLSGSYEQYF. CDR3 nucleotide sequence: TGTGCCAGCTCACCCCTCAGCGGGAGCTACGAGCAGTACTTC.

The chain carries TRBV4-3 and TRBJ1-1; D unresolved. V was cut by 0 bases and J by 5 bases, with 10 bases left in between. CDR1 is LGHNA and CDR2 is YSLEER in the germline V gene. The CDR3 loop spans 14 amino acids. CDR3 sequence reads: CASSQEGSGTEAFF. CDR3 coding DNA: TGCGCCAGCAGCCAAGAAGGATCGGGGACTGAAGCTTTCTTT.

This clone was picked up one time. The rearrangement links TRBV28 to TRBJ1-4; TRBD1 matches 7 bases. The V gene end was trimmed by 5 bases and the J gene end by 8 bases; junction bases not matched to a gene: 11. In germline, CDR1 is MDHEN, CDR2 SYDVKM. CDR3 length: 15 residues. In DNA form, the CDR3 reads TGTGCCAGCAGTCCCCAGAGACAGGGAAGGGAAAAACTGTTTTTT. This gives the protein CASSPQRQGREKLFF.

This rearrangement joins TRBV6-6 to TRBJ1-6, with D unresolved. The CDR3 is made up of 14 amino acids. Germline V gene sequence: CDR1 MNHNY, CDR2 SVGAGI (reference sequence). V was clipped by 2 bases and J by 6 bases, with 8 bases between them. The CDR3 region is CASSYARGNSPLHF. The CDR3 coding sequence is TGTGCCAGCAGTTACGCCCGGGGTAATTCACCCCTCCACTTT.

This rearrangement joins TRBV27 to TRBJ2-7, with D possibly being TRBD1 (5 bases). CDR1 is MNHEY and CDR2 is SMNVEV in the germline V gene (reference sequence). This CDR3 is built from 13 residues. V was shortened by 3 bases and J by 0 bases, with 6 bases between the two germline ends. The CDR3 loop reads CASSLDTSYEQYF. The CDR3 bases are TGTGCCAGCAGTTTGGACACCTCCTACGAGCAGTACTTC.